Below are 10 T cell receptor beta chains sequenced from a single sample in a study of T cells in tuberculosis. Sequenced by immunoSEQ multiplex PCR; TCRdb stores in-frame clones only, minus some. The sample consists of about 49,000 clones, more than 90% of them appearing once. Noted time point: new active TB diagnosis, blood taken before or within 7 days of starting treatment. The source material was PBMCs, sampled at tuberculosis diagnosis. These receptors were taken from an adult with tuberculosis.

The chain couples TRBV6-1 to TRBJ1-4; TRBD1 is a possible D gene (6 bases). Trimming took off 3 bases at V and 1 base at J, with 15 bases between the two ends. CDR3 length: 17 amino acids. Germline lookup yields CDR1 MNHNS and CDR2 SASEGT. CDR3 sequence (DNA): TGTGCCAGCAGTGAGGGGGCCGGATTCTTAACTAATGAAAAACTGTTTTTT. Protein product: CASSEGAGFLTNEKLFF.

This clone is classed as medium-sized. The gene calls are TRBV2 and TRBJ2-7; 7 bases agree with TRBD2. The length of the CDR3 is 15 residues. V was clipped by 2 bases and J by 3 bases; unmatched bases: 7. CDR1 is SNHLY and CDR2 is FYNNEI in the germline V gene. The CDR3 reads CASSEKASGFYEQYF. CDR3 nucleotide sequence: TGTGCCAGCAGTGAAAAGGCTAGCGGCTTCTACGAGCAGTACTTC.

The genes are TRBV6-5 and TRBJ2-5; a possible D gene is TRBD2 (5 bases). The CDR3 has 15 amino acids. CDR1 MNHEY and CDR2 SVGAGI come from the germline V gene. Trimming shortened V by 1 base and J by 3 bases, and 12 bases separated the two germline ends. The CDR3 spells CASSYFRGGKETQYF. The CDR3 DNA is TGTGCCAGCAGTTACTTTCGGGGTGGCAAAGAGACCCAGTACTTC.

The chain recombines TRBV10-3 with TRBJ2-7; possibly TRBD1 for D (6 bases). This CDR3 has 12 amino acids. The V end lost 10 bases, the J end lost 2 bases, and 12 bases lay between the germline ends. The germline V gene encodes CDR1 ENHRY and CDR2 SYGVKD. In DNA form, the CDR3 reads TGTGCCACCCGACAGGCCGCCTACGAGCAGTACTTC. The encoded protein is CATRQAAYEQYF.

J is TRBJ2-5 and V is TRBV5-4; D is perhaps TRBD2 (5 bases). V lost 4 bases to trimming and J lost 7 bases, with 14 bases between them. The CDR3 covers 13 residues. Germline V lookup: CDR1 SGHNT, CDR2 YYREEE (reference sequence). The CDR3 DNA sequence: TGTGCCAGCAGCCCAACGAACGAGGGGACCCAGTACTTC. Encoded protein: CASSPTNEGTQYF.

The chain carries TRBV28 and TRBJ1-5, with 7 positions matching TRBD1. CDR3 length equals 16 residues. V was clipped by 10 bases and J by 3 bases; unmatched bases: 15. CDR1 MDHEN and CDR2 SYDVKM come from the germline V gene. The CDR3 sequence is CATYPDTGAFNQPQHF. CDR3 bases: TGTGCCACCTACCCAGATACAGGGGCCTTCAATCAGCCCCAGCATTTT.

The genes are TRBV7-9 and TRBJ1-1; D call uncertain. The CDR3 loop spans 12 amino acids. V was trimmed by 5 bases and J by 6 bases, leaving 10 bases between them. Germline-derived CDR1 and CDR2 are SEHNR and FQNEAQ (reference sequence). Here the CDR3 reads CASSPSMAEAFF. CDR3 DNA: TGTGCCAGCAGCCCCAGTATGGCTGAAGCTTTCTTT.

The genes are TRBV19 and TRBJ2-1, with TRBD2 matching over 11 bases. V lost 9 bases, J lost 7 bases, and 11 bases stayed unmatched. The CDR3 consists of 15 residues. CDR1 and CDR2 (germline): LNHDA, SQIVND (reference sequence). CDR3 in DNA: TGTGCCAGCCGACTAGCGGGACTCTCCCAGAATGAGCAGTTCTTC. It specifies CASRLAGLSQNEQFF.

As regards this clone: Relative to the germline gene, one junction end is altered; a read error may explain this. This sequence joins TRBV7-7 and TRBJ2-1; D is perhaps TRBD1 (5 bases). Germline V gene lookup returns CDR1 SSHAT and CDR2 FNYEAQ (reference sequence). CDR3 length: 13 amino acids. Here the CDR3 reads CASSLDLGDEQFF. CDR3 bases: TGTGCTAGCAGCTTAGATCTAGGGGATGAGCAGTTCTTC. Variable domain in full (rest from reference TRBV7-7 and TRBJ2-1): GAGVSQSPRYKVTKRGQDVTLRCDPISSHATLYWYQQALGQGPEFLTYFNYEAQPDKSGLPSDRFSAERPEGSISTLTIQRTEQRDSAMYRCASSLDLGDEQFFGPGTRLTVL.

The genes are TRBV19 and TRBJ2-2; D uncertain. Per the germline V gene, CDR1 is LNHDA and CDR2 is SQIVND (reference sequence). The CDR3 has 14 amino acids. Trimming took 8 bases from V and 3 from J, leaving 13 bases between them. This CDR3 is CASAPPGYTGELFF. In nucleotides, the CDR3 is TGTGCCAGTGCGCCCCCAGGCTACACCGGGGAGCTGTTTTTT.